Presented here are 22 T cell receptor beta chains from one specimen sequenced in a study of T-cell memory formation after mild COVID-19. TCRdb re-called the 5' RACE reads with MiXCR, one entry per CDR3 protein. The sample lists roughly 180,000 distinct CDR3 sequences, approximately 17% seen once, with 3% to 4.5% in the top ten. Sample: PBMCs or a T cell subset sorted from them (not recorded which). The receptors were sampled from a man in his late teens or twenties who had mild COVID-19 (a few samples of this study predate the infection). Cell type and time point are not known.

This clonotype was seen only a few times. The chain couples TRBV12-3 or TRBV12-4 to TRBJ2-5; D possibly corresponds to TRBD1 (6 bases). The CDR3 length is 14 residues. V was shortened by 3 bases and J by 2 bases, with 10 bases between the two germline ends. CDR3 region: CASSFGQPQETQYF. In DNA form, the CDR3 reads TGTGCCAGCAGTTTTGGACAGCCTCAAGAGACCCAGTACTTC.

This clonotype has more than one count but fewer than ten. This chain joins TRBV20-1 and TRBJ2-2, with D unclear. From germline, CDR1 is DFQATT and CDR2 SNEGSKA (reference sequence). There are 11 residues in the CDR3. V was trimmed by 5 bases and J by 5 bases, leaving 6 bases between them. The chain's CDR3 is CSALGTGELFF. The DNA for the CDR3 is TGCAGTGCTTTAGGGACCGGGGAGCTGTTTTTT.

The sample holds a few counts of this clonotype. This sequence joins TRBV11-2 and TRBJ2-1; 9 bases align to TRBD2. CDR1 is SGHAT, CDR2 FQNNGV, per germline. This CDR3 comprises 15 residues. The V gene end was trimmed by 5 bases and the J gene end by 9 bases; junction bases not matched to a gene: 11. CDR3 region: CASSGGGTSFAEQFF. The CDR3 DNA follows: TGTGCCAGCAGCGGCGGCGGGACTAGCTTCGCTGAGCAGTTCTTC.

This clonotype was seen a handful of times. This chain joins TRBV6-6 and TRBJ2-1; 12 bases map to TRBD2. Germline V lookup: CDR1 MNHNY, CDR2 SVGAGI (reference sequence). J lost 5 bases, V lost 7 bases, and 6 bases had no gene match. CDR3 size: 15 residues. The DNA of the CDR3 is TGTGCCAGCAAATCTAGCGGGGGGGCCAACAATGAGCAGTTCTTC. Encoded protein: CASKSSGGANNEQFF.

The genes are TRBV9 and TRBJ1-1; D might be TRBD1 (5 bases). The CDR3 is made up of 14 amino acids. Trimming shortened V by 4 bases and J by 4 bases, and 14 bases separated the two germline ends. CDR1 is SGDLS, CDR2 YYNGEE, per germline. CDR3 coding DNA: TGTGCCAGCAGCTCAGGGAATCCCAGCACTGAAGCTTTCTTT. Encoded protein: CASSSGNPSTEAFF. Looking up the rest from reference TRBV9 and TRBJ1-1 gives the full variable domain: DSGVTQTPKHLITATGQRVTLRCSPRSGDLSVYWYQQSLDQGLQFLIQYYNGEERAKGNILERFSAQQFPDLHSELNLSSLELGDSALYFCASSSGNPSTEAFFGQGTRLTVV.

This clonotype has only a few counts. The chain has TRBV5-1 and TRBJ2-3; D possibly corresponds to TRBD2 (6 bases). The CDR3 is made up of 15 amino acids. V was pared by 1 base and J by 4 bases, with 13 bases between. The germline CDR1 and CDR2 sequences are SGHRS and YFSETQ. The CDR3 loop is CASSLIGGVPDTQYF. The CDR3 nucleotides read TGCGCCAGCAGCTTGATCGGGGGAGTTCCAGATACGCAGTATTTT.

This sequence joins TRBV5-1 and TRBJ2-3; possibly TRBD1 for D (5 bases). The germline V and J ends were trimmed by 3 bases and 0 bases, with 11 bases remaining between them. In germline, CDR1 is SGHRS, CDR2 YFSETQ. The CDR3 is 15 amino acids. CDR3 nucleotides: TGCGCCAGCAGCTCGACAGTCCCTAGCACAGATACGCAGTATTTT. Its protein product is CASSSTVPSTDTQYF.

The CDR3 DNA is TGTGCCAGCAGCAAACAGGGGGCCTCTGGAAACACCATATATTTT. Translating gives CASSKQGASGNTIYF. V and J are TRBV14 and TRBJ1-3, with 9 bases lining up with TRBD1. The CDR3 is 15 residues long. Germline CDR1 is SGHDN and CDR2 is FVKESK. The V segment lost 5 bases and the J segment 0 bases; nucleotides outside the gene matches: 2.

This clonotype was seen many times. This chain joins TRBV7-2 and TRBJ2-3; D uncertain. Germline assignment: CDR1 SGHTA and CDR2 FQGNSA. There are 15 residues in the CDR3. Trimming pared 6 bases from V and 6 bases from J, leaving 19 bases between. CDR3 DNA sequence: TGTGCCAGCAGTGGAGCCGGGCACACGATGGATACGCAGTATTTT. Its translation is CASSGAGHTMDTQYF.

The rearrangement links TRBV6-5 to TRBJ2-3; tentative D call: TRBD1 (6 bases). Trimming left V 6 bases short and J 5 bases short, with 15 bases between. The CDR3 covers 14 residues. CDR1 MNHEY and CDR2 SVGAGI come from the germline V gene. The chain's CDR3 is CASRGNSGVDTQYF. CDR3 coding DNA: TGTGCCAGCAGGGGAAATTCAGGGGTAGATACGCAGTATTTT.

V and J are TRBV5-1 and TRBJ1-4; D is ambiguous. The CDR3 length is 14 residues. Germline V gene lookup returns CDR1 SGHRS and CDR2 YFSETQ. V lost 4 bases to trimming and J lost 5 bases, with 12 bases between them. The CDR3 spells CASSLTEINEKLFF. CDR3 in DNA: TGCGCCAGCAGCCTTACAGAAATAAATGAAAAACTGTTTTTT.

This clonotype has more than one count but fewer than ten. The V gene is TRBV29-1, the J gene TRBJ1-1; 8 nucleotides align to TRBD1. CDR3 size: 14 residues. With 3 bases clipped from V and 0 bases from J, the junction kept 3 bases outside the gene matches. Germline CDR1 reads SQVTM; CDR2 reads ANQGSEA. CDR3 loop: CSVDGQGMNTEAFF. CDR3 sequence (DNA): TGCAGCGTTGATGGACAGGGCATGAACACTGAAGCTTTCTTT.

This clonotype showed up many times. The CDR3 bases are TGTGCCAGCAGATCAAGGACAGGGGGGCAAGAGACCCAGTACTTC. It yields the protein CASRSRTGGQETQYF. The chain has TRBV5-4 and TRBJ2-5, with TRBD1 matching over 10 bases. Losses at the gene ends were 5 bases for V and 2 bases for J; bases not matched to a gene: 6. Germline V gene lookup returns CDR1 SGHNT and CDR2 YYREEE (reference sequence). This CDR3 contains 15 residues.

The chain recombines TRBV6-5 with TRBJ1-2; D is undetermined. The V end lost 0 bases, the J end lost 2 bases, and 7 bases lay between the germline ends. Per the germline V gene, CDR1 is MNHEY and CDR2 is SVGAGI. The CDR3 contains 14 residues. Here the CDR3 reads CASSYSLGNYGYTF. The CDR3 nucleotides read TGTGCCAGCAGTTACTCTTTGGGAAACTATGGCTACACCTTC.

The chain combines TRBV7-3 with TRBJ2-3; 7 bases line up with TRBD2. CDR1 and CDR2 (germline): SGHTA, FQGTGA. The CDR3 has 15 residues. Losses at the gene ends were 6 bases for V and 4 bases for J; bases not matched to a gene: 10. The CDR3, as DNA: TGTGCCAGCAGGTTACAGCGGGGTTCGGCAGATACGCAGTATTTT. Its protein is CASRLQRGSADTQYF.

The chain joins TRBV7-8 to TRBJ1-2, with TRBD1 identical over 12 bases. The J segment lost 10 bases and the V segment lost 1 base, leaving 1 base of the junction unmatched. This CDR3 has 13 amino acids. The germline CDR1 and CDR2 sequences are SGHVS and FQNEAQ. Written as DNA, the CDR3 is TGTGCCAGCAGCTTAGGGGACAGGGGGCCCTACACCTTC. Its protein product is CASSLGDRGPYTF. The full variable domain, its missing parts supplied by reference TRBV7-8 and TRBJ1-2, is GAGVSQSPRYKVAKRGQDVALRCDPISGHVSLFWYQQALGQGPEFLTYFQNEAQLDKSGLPSDRFFAERPEGSVSTLKIQRTQQEDSAVYLCASSLGDRGPYTFGSGTRLTVV.

This clonotype was seen more than once but under ten times. The V gene is TRBV4-3, the J gene TRBJ2-4, with unresolved D. The germline V gene encodes CDR1 LGHNA and CDR2 YSLEER. V was clipped by 1 base and J by 0 bases, with 10 bases between them. The CDR3 sequence is 16 residues long. The CDR3 DNA reads as TGCGCCAGCAGCCAAGGGACGGTAATAGCCAAAAACATTCAGTACTTC. Translating gives CASSQGTVIAKNIQYF.

This chain uses TRBV20-1 with TRBJ2-5; TRBD2 might be the D (6 bases). Germline V CDR1 and CDR2: DFQATT, SNEGSKA (reference sequence). The CDR3 totals 13 residues. Trimming shortened V by 3 bases and J by 1 base, and 9 bases separated the two germline ends. The chain's CDR3 is CSARGGAQETQYF. DNA for the CDR3: TGCAGTGCTAGGGGCGGGGCCCAAGAGACCCAGTACTTC.

The rearrangement uses TRBV9 and TRBJ2-3; D uncertain. Germline V gene lookup returns CDR1 SGDLS and CDR2 YYNGEE. The ends were cut back, 2 bases at V and 1 base at J, with 8 bases in the middle. The CDR3 is 14 residues long. The CDR3 nucleotides read TGTGCCAGCAGCGTTTTGGTGGGCACAGATACGCAGTATTTT. Amino acids: CASSVLVGTDTQYF.

The gene calls are TRBV5-1 and TRBJ2-7, with 10 bases aligning to TRBD1. The CDR3 extends over 15 amino acids. V was pared by 4 bases and J by 3 bases, with 7 bases of the junction left unmatched. Germline CDR1 is SGHRS and CDR2 is YFSETQ. CDR3 DNA sequence: TGCGCCAGCAGCGCGACCGGGACAGGGGACTACGAGCAGTACTTC. Translation: CASSATGTGDYEQYF.

This clonotype was observed a handful of times. The chain uses TRBV20-1 and TRBJ2-7, with D possibly TRBD1 on 6 matching bases. Trimming stripped 6 bases from V and 1 base from J, with 16 bases between. There are 14 residues in the CDR3. The V gene's germline CDR1 is DFQATT and CDR2 SNEGSKA (reference sequence). The CDR3 is CSAVGDTESYEQYF. CDR3 nucleotides: TGCAGTGCCGTCGGGGACACGGAGTCCTACGAGCAGTACTTC.

The chain joins TRBV7-2 to TRBJ2-5; 10 bases are shared with TRBD1. V was clipped by 5 bases and J by 5 bases; unmatched bases: 8. This CDR3 has 15 amino acids. The germline V gene encodes CDR1 SGHTA and CDR2 FQGNSA. As DNA, the CDR3 is TGTGCCAGCAGCCGACAGGGGGCTGATATGGAGACCCAGTACTTC. Protein product: CASSRQGADMETQYF.